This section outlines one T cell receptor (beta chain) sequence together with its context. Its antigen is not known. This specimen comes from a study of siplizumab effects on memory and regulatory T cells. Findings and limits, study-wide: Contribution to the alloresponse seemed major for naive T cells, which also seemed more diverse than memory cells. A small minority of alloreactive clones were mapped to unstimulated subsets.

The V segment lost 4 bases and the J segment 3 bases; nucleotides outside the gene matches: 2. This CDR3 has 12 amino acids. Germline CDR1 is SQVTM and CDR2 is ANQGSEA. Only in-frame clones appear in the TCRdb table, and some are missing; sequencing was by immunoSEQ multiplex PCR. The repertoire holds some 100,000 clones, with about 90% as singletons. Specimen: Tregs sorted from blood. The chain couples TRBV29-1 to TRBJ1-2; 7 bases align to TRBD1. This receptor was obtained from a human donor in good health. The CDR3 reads CSVGDSDYGYTF. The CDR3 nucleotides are TGCAGCGTTGGGGACAGCGACTATGGCTACACCTTC.